Each of the 19 T cell receptor beta chains below was sequenced from the same sample in a study of blood T cell repertoires in COVID-19. Here immunoSEQ multiplex PCR was the method, and the copy in TCRdb shows in-frame clones only, minus some. This sample yields some 170,000 clones, of which roughly 82% are seen a single time; around 15% belongs to the top ten. Sequenced input: PBMCs or T cells enriched from blood (not recorded which). The receptors were sampled from a man aged 45-65 years who had recovered from COVID-19.

This chain uses TRBV29-1 with TRBJ2-4; 7 bases fit TRBD1. The CDR3 is 15 amino acids. The germline V gene encodes CDR1 SQVTM and CDR2 ANQGSEA. The V segment lost 7 bases and the J segment 2 bases; nucleotides outside the gene matches: 11. The CDR3 protein is CSAPGQRVSKNIQYF. CDR3 nucleotides: TGCAGCGCCCCGGGACAGCGCGTATCCAAAAACATTCAGTACTTC. Looking up the rest from reference TRBV29-1 and TRBJ2-4 gives the full variable domain: SAVISQKPSRDICQRGTSLTIQCQVDSQVTMMFWYRQQPGQSLTLIATANQGSEATYESGFVIDKFPISRPNLTFSTLTVSNMSPEDSSIYLCSAPGQRVSKNIQYFGAGTRLSVL.

CDR3 sequence: CAWTSGTGNTEAFF. The CDR3 region has the DNA TGTGCCTGGACCTCGGGGACAGGAAACACTGAAGCTTTCTTT. V and J are TRBV30 and TRBJ1-1, with 8 positions matching TRBD1. Germline V gene data show CDR1 as GTSNPN and CDR2 as SVGIG (reference sequence). Losses at the gene ends were 4 bases for V and 2 bases for J; bases not matched to a gene: 6. The CDR3 runs 14 residues.

V usage is TRBV4-1 and J usage is TRBJ1-4; D is unresolved. Germline values: CDR1 MGHRA, CDR2 YSYEKL. Trimming removed 1 base from V and 7 bases from J, with 7 bases in between. This CDR3 spans 13 amino acids. The CDR3 loop is CASSQVPGEKLFF. CDR3 coding DNA: TGCGCCAGCAGCCAAGTGCCGGGTGAAAAACTGTTTTTT.

The chain is built from TRBV5-1 and TRBJ2-3; 9 bases are shared with TRBD1. The CDR3 length is 16 residues. CDR1 is SGHRS and CDR2 is YFSETQ in the germline V gene. J gave up 5 bases and V 4 bases, and 11 bases lay outside the gene matches. The CDR3 here is CASSPGGTGSKDTQYF. DNA of the CDR3: TGCGCCAGCAGCCCGGGCGGGACAGGGTCGAAAGATACGCAGTATTTT.

The rearrangement joins TRBV28 to TRBJ2-1; 9 nucleotides align to TRBD1. The CDR3 is made up of 16 amino acids. Per germline, CDR1 MDHEN and CDR2 SYDVKM. J lost 1 base, V lost 4 bases, and 5 bases had no gene match. CDR3 bases: TGTGCCAGCAGTTCGACCGGGACAGGGTCCTACAATGAGCAGTTCTTC. Translating it yields CASSSTGTGSYNEQFF.

J is TRBJ1-2 and V is TRBV19; 8 nucleotides match TRBD1. V shed 2 bases, J shed 7 bases, and the junction held 6 bases outside the gene matches. The CDR3 has 14 amino acids. Germline CDR1 LNHDA, CDR2 SQIVND (reference sequence). The CDR3 protein is CASSITTGAGGYTF. The CDR3 DNA follows: TGTGCCAGTAGTATAACGACAGGGGCCGGTGGCTACACCTTC.

This chain connects TRBV4-1 to TRBJ1-5; D might be TRBD1 (5 bases). Germline V gene sequence: CDR1 MGHRA, CDR2 YSYEKL. The CDR3 is made up of 16 amino acids. With 3 bases removed from V and 3 bases from J, the gap between germline ends came to 15 bases. CDR3 loop: CASSQLPTVNNQPQHF. The CDR3 DNA sequence: TGCGCCAGCAGCCAGCTGCCGACAGTAAACAATCAGCCCCAGCATTTT.

The J gene is TRBJ2-5, the V gene TRBV12-5; 9 bases align to TRBD1. J was trimmed by 2 bases and V by 5 bases; bases with no gene match: 9. CDR1 and CDR2 from the germline V gene are LGHNT and FRNRAP. The CDR3 has 16 residues. The CDR3 region is CASGGGGQGGQETQYF. The CDR3 DNA is TGTGCTAGTGGTGGGGGGGGACAGGGCGGGCAAGAGACCCAGTACTTC.

This chain uses TRBV24-1 with TRBJ2-3; 7 nucleotides line up with TRBD2. Trimming at V came to 3 bases and at J to 0 bases, leaving 2 bases not matched to a gene. There are 15 residues in the CDR3. Germline CDR1 KGHDR, CDR2 SFDVKD. DNA of the CDR3: TGTGCCACCAGTGATACGCGGGGGAGCACAGATACGCAGTATTTT. It yields the protein CATSDTRGSTDTQYF.

This chain connects TRBV5-6 to TRBJ2-7; D may be TRBD1 (5 bases). V lost 2 bases to trimming and J lost 3 bases, with 6 bases between them. CDR1 and CDR2 (germline): SGHDT, YYEEEE. The CDR3 loop spans 12 amino acids. CDR3 sequence: CASSFQGYEQYF. The CDR3 DNA reads TGTGCCAGCAGCTTCCAGGGCTACGAGCAGTACTTC. The full variable domain, its missing parts supplied by reference TRBV5-6 and TRBJ2-7, is DAGVTQSPTHLIKTRGQQVTLRCSPKSGHDTVSWYQQALGQGPQFIFQYYEEEERQRGNFPDRFSGHQFPNYSSELNVNALLLGDSALYLCASSFQGYEQYFGPGTRLTVT.

As to this clone: Other DNA sequences within the sample encode an identical CDR3. The CDR3 region is CASSQQGNTEAFF. The CDR3 DNA sequence: TGTGCCAGCAGCCAACAGGGGAACACTGAAGCTTTCTTT. The rearrangement links TRBV11-2 to TRBJ1-1; TRBD1 is a possible D gene (6 bases). Trimming took off 5 bases at V and 1 base at J, with 8 bases between the two ends. There are 13 residues in the CDR3. Germline V lookup: CDR1 SGHAT, CDR2 FQNNGV.

The genes are TRBV3-1 (or the pseudogene TRBV3-2) and TRBJ1-1; D uncertain. This CDR3 has 13 residues. V was pared by 4 bases and J by 11 bases, with 17 bases between. Germline-derived CDR1 and CDR2 are LGHDT and YNNKEL (reference sequence). CDR3 region: CASSLRTGIIAFF. The CDR3 bases are TGTGCCAGCAGCCTTAGGACGGGGATAATCGCTTTCTTT.

This chain joins TRBV9 and TRBJ1-1; 11 nucleotides align to TRBD1. The CDR3 has 14 residues. The germline CDR1 and CDR2 sequences are SGDLS and YYNGEE. The trim removed 4 bases at V and 7 bases at J, leaving 6 bases unmatched. CDR3 DNA sequence: TGTGCCAGCAGCTTCGAGGGGACAGGGGGTGAAGCTTTCTTT. Translated: CASSFEGTGGEAFF.

This clone was found a few times. J is TRBJ1-1 and V is TRBV18; a weak D match, TRBD1 (5 bases). CDR1 is KGHSH and CDR2 is LQKENI in the germline V gene. The CDR3 extends over 14 amino acids. Trimming took 6 bases from V and 4 from J, leaving 15 bases between them. CDR3 loop: CASSLRQGSTEAFF. CDR3 coding DNA: TGTGCCAGCTCTTTAAGGCAGGGCAGCACTGAAGCTTTCTTT.

The chain employs TRBV7-3 and TRBJ2-3; 10 nucleotides agree with TRBD2. The V gene's germline CDR1 is SGHTA and CDR2 FQGTGA. J was trimmed by 5 bases and V by 5 bases; bases with no gene match: 10. The CDR3 consists of 16 residues. The CDR3: CASSPQAGGLRDTQYF. CDR3 DNA: TGTGCCAGCAGCCCTCAAGCGGGGGGGCTTAGAGATACGCAGTATTTT.

The rearrangement joins TRBV5-4 to TRBJ2-7; tentatively, D is TRBD1 (6 bases). Germline V gene sequence: CDR1 SGHNT, CDR2 YYREEE (reference sequence). CDR3 length: 13 amino acids. The germline V and J ends were trimmed by 0 bases and 2 bases, with 6 bases remaining between them. CDR3 region: CASSLDRAYEQYF. As DNA, the CDR3 is TGTGCCAGCAGCTTGGACAGGGCCTACGAGCAGTACTTC.

The chain recombines TRBV3-1 (or the pseudogene TRBV3-2) with TRBJ1-5, with D maybe TRBD1 (5 bases). Germline V gives CDR1 LGHDT, CDR2 YNNKEL (reference sequence). The V gene lost 4 bases and the J gene lost 8 bases, with 15 bases spanning the gap. The CDR3 covers 14 residues. The CDR3 nucleotides read TGTGCCAGCAGCCCCGGACACATTCTTGAGCCCCAGCATTTT. This gives the protein CASSPGHILEPQHF.

The rearrangement uses TRBV11-2 and TRBJ2-7; D is undetermined. Per the germline V gene, CDR1 is SGHAT and CDR2 is FQNNGV. V lost 5 bases and J lost 6, with 11 bases in between. This CDR3 comprises 12 residues. CDR3 region: CASSPQAGEQYF. In DNA, the CDR3 is TGTGCCAGCAGCCCCCAGGCCGGCGAGCAGTACTTC.

This chain links TRBV19 with TRBJ2-7, with 8 bases lining up with TRBD2. This CDR3 has 14 residues. CDR1 and CDR2 (germline): LNHDA, SQIVND (reference sequence). Losses at the gene ends were 3 bases for V and 4 bases for J; bases not matched to a gene: 5. CDR3 sequence: CASSIGGGTYEQYF. The DNA for the CDR3 is TGTGCCAGTAGTATCGGGGGGGGAACTTACGAGCAGTACTTC.